These 27 T cell receptor beta chains were all obtained from the same sample, sequenced in a study of cytomegalovirus exposure and HLA in healthy donors. The primer mix had 60 Vbeta and 13 Jbeta primers. Assay used: immunoSEQ multiplex PCR; TCRdb lists only in-frame clones, some missing. The top ten clones hold roughly 1.6% of a sample with about 200,000 clones, 80% to 85% of them seen once. Sequences were obtained from PBMCs. Every receptor here comes from a woman aged 18-29 years in good health and CMV-seronegative.

The V and J genes are TRBV21-1 and TRBJ2-1; the table's D call, TRBD2, was not checked against the DNA. TRBV21-1 is a pseudogene segment. This CDR3 is 17 amino acids long. The CDR3 DNA is TGTGCCAGCAACCTAGGACTAGCGGTTCAGCCCGACAATGAGCAGTTCTTC. Its protein is CASNLGLAVQPDNEQFF.

This clone was detected only a few times. The chain employs TRBV18 and TRBJ2-5; the D is unclear. Germline loops: CDR1 KGHSH, CDR2 LQKENI. The CDR3 has 17 amino acids. V was shortened by 3 bases and J by 2 bases, with 19 bases between the two germline ends. CDR3 nucleotides: TGTGCCAGCTCACCGGCCAGCTATACAGCCCTGCAAGAGACCCAGTACTTC. It is translated as CASSPASYTALQETQYF.

V gene TRBV19 combines with J gene TRBJ1-2; no reliable D call. Per the germline V gene, CDR1 is LNHDA and CDR2 is SQIVND (reference sequence). CDR3 length: 12 amino acids. V lost 8 bases to trimming and J lost 2 bases, with 9 bases between them. The CDR3 sequence: CASAYSNYGYTF. The CDR3 region has the DNA TGTGCCAGTGCGTACTCGAACTATGGCTACACCTTC.

This clone was counted between two and nine times. The chain joins TRBV7-2 to TRBJ2-7, with TRBD2 matching 8 bases. Germline assignment: CDR1 SGHTA and CDR2 FQGNSA. The CDR3 is made up of 15 amino acids. Trimming removed 5 bases from V and 0 bases from J; junction bases left unmatched: 6. DNA of the CDR3: TGTGCCAGCAGCAAGACTAGCGTTATCTCCTACGAGCAGTACTTC. This sequence encodes CASSKTSVISYEQYF.

V and J are TRBV7-9 and TRBJ2-5, with 11 bases that match TRBD2. Trimming at V came to 5 bases and at J to 2 bases, leaving 7 bases not matched to a gene. From germline, CDR1 is SEHNR and CDR2 FQNEAQ (reference sequence). This CDR3 has 16 amino acids. Here the CDR3 reads CASSTLAGGVQETQYF. CDR3 coding DNA: TGTGCCAGCAGCACCTTAGCGGGAGGGGTACAAGAGACCCAGTACTTC.

This clone was recorded only once. The chain combines TRBV10-3 with TRBJ2-3; 8 nucleotides match TRBD2. The CDR3 extends over 14 amino acids. V was clipped by 7 bases and J by 6 bases; unmatched bases: 9. Germline V CDR1 and CDR2: ENHRY, SYGVKD. The CDR3 bases are TGTGCCATCACTAGGACTAGCACGGGGGATACGCAGTATTTT. The encoded protein is CAITRTSTGDTQYF.

This clone was counted only a few times. The chain carries TRBV6-4 and TRBJ2-1, with TRBD2 identical over 8 bases. The germline V gene has CDR1 MRHNA and CDR2 SNTAGT. The J segment lost 8 bases and the V segment lost 5 bases, leaving 17 bases of the junction unmatched. The CDR3 runs to 17 residues. The CDR3 is CASSSSTAGEGEDEQFF. CDR3 nucleotides: TGTGCCAGCAGTTCCTCTACAGCGGGAGAGGGCGAGGATGAGCAGTTCTTC.

V gene TRBV4-3 combines with J gene TRBJ2-2, with a weak D call TRBD2 (6 bases). CDR1 and CDR2 from the germline V gene are LGHNA and YSLEER. Trimming left V 1 base short and J 4 bases short, with 13 bases between. This CDR3 has 16 residues. The CDR3 DNA follows: TGCGCCAGCAGCCAAGTGTCCGGGGGAATCACCGGGGAGCTGTTTTTT. Translated, it gives CASSQVSGGITGELFF.

The V and J genes are TRBV7-9 and TRBJ2-1; D gene uncertain. V lost 4 bases to trimming and J lost 7 bases, with 5 bases between them. This CDR3 spans 11 amino acids. Germline CDR1 SEHNR, CDR2 FQNEAQ (reference sequence). CDR3 region: CASSSSNEQFF. The CDR3 DNA is TGTGCCAGCAGCTCTAGTAATGAGCAGTTCTTC.

In this sample, this clone turned up once. This chain joins TRBV28 and TRBJ2-7; tentative D call: TRBD1 (6 bases). CDR3 size: 14 residues. Germline V CDR1 and CDR2: MDHEN, SYDVKM. Trimming left V 6 bases short and J 6 bases short, with 18 bases between. The CDR3 sequence: CASRGWDIRGEQYF. The CDR3 DNA sequence: TGTGCCAGCAGGGGATGGGACATTCGTGGCGAGCAGTACTTC.

The V and J genes are TRBV7-9 and TRBJ2-2, with a possible D match to TRBD2 (5 bases). CDR1 is SEHNR, CDR2 FQNEAQ, per germline (reference sequence). CDR3 size: 16 residues. Trimming stripped 0 bases from V and 2 bases from J, with 10 bases between. CDR3 in amino acids: CASSLAASPNTGELFF. In DNA, the CDR3 is TGTGCCAGCAGCTTAGCCGCTAGCCCAAACACCGGGGAGCTGTTTTTT. Filled out from reference TRBV7-9 and TRBJ2-2, the complete variable domain reads DTGVSQNPRHKITKRGQNVTFRCDPISEHNRLYWYRQTLGQGPEFLTYFQNEAQLEKSRLLSDRFSAERPKGSFSTLEIQRTEQGDSAMYLCASSLAASPNTGELFFGEGSRLTVL.

The chain links TRBV2 to TRBJ2-5, with 8 positions matching TRBD1. The end of the DNA aligns better with TRBJ2-7, so the J call may be wrong. The V gene's germline CDR1 is SNHLY and CDR2 FYNNEI. The CDR3 spans 13 residues. The CDR3 DNA is TGTGCCAGCAGTTACAGGGGGATCTACGAGCAGTACTTC. Translating it yields CASSYRGIYEQYF.

V is TRBV7-2 and J is TRBJ2-2; D remains unclear. From germline, CDR1 is SGHTA and CDR2 FQGNSA. There are 14 residues in the CDR3. V dropped 5 bases and J dropped 2 bases, with 9 bases sitting between them. The CDR3 region is CASSPEVNTGELFF. CDR3 DNA sequence: TGTGCCAGCAGCCCAGAGGTAAACACCGGGGAGCTGTTTTTT.

This clone is a singleton in its sample. The chain joins TRBV4-3 to TRBJ1-2; 7 nucleotides match TRBD1. The trim removed 3 bases at V and 4 bases at J, leaving 2 bases unmatched. Germline V gene lookup returns CDR1 LGHNA and CDR2 YSLEER. The CDR3 is 13 amino acids. The CDR3 region has the DNA TGCGCCAGCAGCCACGACAGGGCCTATGGCTACACCTTC. This translates into CASSHDRAYGYTF.

The V call is TRBV2, the J call TRBJ2-1, with 14 bases identical to TRBD2. This CDR3 spans 16 amino acids. V lost 6 bases and J lost 3; bases outside the gene matches: 4. Germline V lookup: CDR1 SNHLY, CDR2 FYNNEI. CDR3 loop: CASSRGTSGGYNEQFF. The CDR3 bases are TGTGCCAGCAGCCGAGGGACTAGCGGGGGCTACAATGAGCAGTTCTTC.

The rearrangement uses TRBV29-1 and TRBJ1-5; TRBD1 is a possible D gene (5 bases). Per germline, CDR1 SQVTM and CDR2 ANQGSEA. Deletions cut 4 bases from V and 9 bases from J, with 16 bases between. The CDR3 extends over 13 amino acids. CDR3 sequence: CSVVGSGHRPQHF. The CDR3 DNA is TGCAGCGTTGTAGGATCAGGGCATCGGCCCCAGCATTTT. Full variable domain (missing parts from reference TRBV29-1 and TRBJ1-5): SAVISQKPSRDICQRGTSLTIQCQVDSQVTMMFWYRQQPGQSLTLIATANQGSEATYESGFVIDKFPISRPNLTFSTLTVSNMSPEDSSIYLCSVVGSGHRPQHFGDGTRLSIL.

The chain couples TRBV25-1 to TRBJ2-1; D might be TRBD1 (5 bases). Per germline, CDR1 MGHDK and CDR2 SYGVNS. The CDR3 is made up of 16 amino acids. Trimming removed 3 bases at V and 6 bases at J, with 18 bases between. The CDR3, as DNA: TGTGCCAGCAGTGAGGAAGGAAGCAGGGCGGCCAATGAGCAGTTCTTC. It specifies CASSEEGSRAANEQFF.

The chain employs TRBV5-8 and TRBJ2-2; D is possibly TRBD1 (5 bases). Looked up from germline, CDR1 is SGHTS and CDR2 is YDEGEE. Trimming took off 2 bases at V and 3 bases at J, with 11 bases between the two ends. The CDR3 totals 15 residues. The CDR3 protein is CASSFSRVDTGELFF. CDR3 nucleotides: TGTGCCAGCAGCTTTAGCAGGGTCGACACCGGGGAGCTGTTTTTT.

This clone was seen more than once but under ten times. The rearrangement joins TRBV2 to TRBJ1-1; 9 bases match TRBD1. Germline CDR1 SNHLY, CDR2 FYNNEI. The V and J ends lost 5 bases and 4 bases, in that order; junction bases with no gene match: 5. This CDR3 is built from 14 residues. The CDR3 coding sequence is TGTGCCAGCAGTAACAGGGGGCATGGCACTGAAGCTTTCTTT. Amino acid sequence: CASSNRGHGTEAFF.

This clone was seen only a few times. The chain joins TRBV10-1 to TRBJ1-1, with D possibly matching TRBD1 (5 bases). CDR3 length equals 13 residues. V was shortened by 6 bases and J by 2 bases, with 10 bases between the two germline ends. CDR1 and CDR2 from the germline V gene are WNHNN and SYGVQD (reference sequence). The CDR3 sequence: CASRDTENTEAFF. The CDR3 DNA follows: TGCGCCAGCAGGGACACGGAAAACACTGAAGCTTTCTTT.

The chain recombines TRBV6-5 with TRBJ1-2; possibly TRBD1 for D (5 bases). The CDR3 runs to 15 residues. Trimming cost V 2 bases and J 6 bases, with 16 bases left between them. Germline V gene sequence: CDR1 MNHEY, CDR2 SVGAGI. CDR3 protein: CASSYIQGGFDGYTF. CDR3 DNA sequence: TGTGCCAGCAGTTACATTCAGGGAGGATTTGATGGCTACACCTTC.

The chain links TRBV19 to TRBJ2-3; the match to TRBD2 covers 12 bases. J lost 6 bases, V lost 7 bases, and 8 bases had no gene match. Germline CDR1 reads LNHDA; CDR2 reads SQIVND (reference sequence). This CDR3 spans 15 amino acids. DNA of the CDR3: TGTGCCAGTACCGCGGCTAGCGGGAGGGGGGATACGCAGTATTTT. This gives the protein CASTAASGRGDTQYF.

V and J are TRBV5-4 and TRBJ2-7; 12 bases line up with TRBD2. J gave up 5 bases and V 9 bases, and 15 bases lay outside the gene matches. This CDR3 is built from 16 residues. Germline CDR1 reads SGHNT; CDR2 reads YYREEE (reference sequence). The CDR3 protein is CAILTQGRLAGDEQYF. The CDR3 DNA reads TGTGCCATCTTAACACAGGGCCGACTAGCGGGAGACGAGCAGTACTTC.

This chain connects TRBV29-1 to TRBJ1-2; no definite D call. The CDR3 sequence is 14 residues long. Germline CDR1 SQVTM, CDR2 ANQGSEA. V gave up 3 bases and J gave up 4 bases, with 15 bases separating them. This CDR3 reads CSVEGGDLGYGYTF. The CDR3, as DNA: TGCAGCGTTGAGGGCGGGGATTTAGGCTATGGCTACACCTTC.

The rearrangement links TRBV19 to TRBJ1-6; 8 bases fit TRBD1. V lost 3 bases, J lost 3 bases, and 4 bases stayed unmatched. The CDR3 is made up of 16 amino acids. Germline loops: CDR1 LNHDA, CDR2 SQIVND (reference sequence). The CDR3 DNA reads as TGTGCCAGTAGTATCGGGACAGGCAACTATAATTCACCCCTCCACTTT. As protein: CASSIGTGNYNSPLHF. Using reference TRBV19 and TRBJ1-6 for the parts outside the CDR3, the full variable domain is DGGITQSPKYLFRKEGQNVTLSCEQNLNHDAMYWYRQDPGQGLRLIYYSQIVNDFQKGDIAEGYSVSREKKESFPLTVTSAQKNPTAFYLCASSIGTGNYNSPLHFGNGTRLTVT.

The chain recombines TRBV7-9 with TRBJ2-1, with 9 nucleotides matching TRBD2. CDR1 is SEHNR and CDR2 is FQNEAQ in the germline V gene (reference sequence). Trimming removed 0 bases from V and 8 bases from J; junction bases left unmatched: 2. The CDR3 sequence is 14 residues long. The CDR3 reads CASSLAGGRDEQFF. The CDR3 nucleotides are TGTGCCAGCAGCTTAGCGGGCGGGAGGGATGAGCAGTTCTTC.

The rearrangement links TRBV27 to TRBJ2-1; 7 bases line up with TRBD2. The CDR3 runs 14 residues. The V gene end was trimmed by 3 bases and the J gene end by 4 bases; junction bases not matched to a gene: 3. Germline lookup yields CDR1 MNHEY and CDR2 SMNVEV (reference sequence). The CDR3 reads CASSLGGIYNEQFF. In nucleotides, the CDR3 is TGTGCCAGCAGTTTGGGAGGGATTTACAATGAGCAGTTCTTC.